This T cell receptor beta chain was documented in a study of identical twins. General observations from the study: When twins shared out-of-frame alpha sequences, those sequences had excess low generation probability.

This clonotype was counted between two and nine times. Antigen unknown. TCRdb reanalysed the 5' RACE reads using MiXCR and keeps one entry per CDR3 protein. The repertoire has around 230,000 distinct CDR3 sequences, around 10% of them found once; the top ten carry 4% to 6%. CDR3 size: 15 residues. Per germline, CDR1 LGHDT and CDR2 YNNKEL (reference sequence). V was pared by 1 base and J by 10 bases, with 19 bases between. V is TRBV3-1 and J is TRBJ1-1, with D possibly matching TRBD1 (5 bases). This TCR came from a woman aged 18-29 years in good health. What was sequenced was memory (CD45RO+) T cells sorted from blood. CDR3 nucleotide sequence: TGTGCCAGCAGCCAAGTGCAACTCGGACAATATTCAGCTTTCTTT. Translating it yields CASSQVQLGQYSAFF.